Following are 28 T cell receptor beta chains from one sample sequenced in a study of T cell responses to AZD1222 COVID-19 vaccine. The repertoire was sequenced with immunoSEQ multiplex PCR; TCRdb's copy has only in-frame clones and lacks some. The sample consists of about 120,000 clones, about 91% of them appearing once. The source was peripheral blood, collected on day 0 of AZD1222 vaccination. These receptors all stem from an adult in good health.

The chain is built from TRBV3-1 (or the pseudogene TRBV3-2) and TRBJ2-3, with D uncertain. Germline assignment: CDR1 LGHDT and CDR2 YNNKEL (reference sequence). V lost 2 bases and J lost 2, with 8 bases in between. The CDR3 runs 14 residues. Written as DNA, the CDR3 is TGTGCCAGCAGCCAATATTTGGCCACAGATACGCAGTATTTT. This sequence encodes CASSQYLATDTQYF.

The chain carries TRBV11-2 and TRBJ1-2, with a tentative D call TRBD1 (5 bases). Trimming pared 3 bases from V and 7 bases from J, leaving 21 bases between. CDR1 and CDR2 from the germline V gene are SGHAT and FQNNGV. This CDR3 spans 16 amino acids. The CDR3 protein is CASSFAQGVTSGGYTF. The CDR3 DNA reads as TGTGCCAGCAGCTTTGCGCAGGGAGTAACCTCTGGTGGCTACACCTTC.

This sequence joins TRBV6-5 and TRBJ2-7; D is ambiguous. The CDR3 contains 13 residues. In germline, CDR1 is MNHEY, CDR2 SVGAGI. V shed 7 bases and J shed 6 bases, with 16 bases lying between them. The CDR3 loop reads CASTTRSNSEQYF. The CDR3 coding sequence is TGTGCCAGCACTACAAGGAGTAACTCCGAGCAGTACTTC.

The chain carries TRBV18 and TRBJ1-4; D is undetermined. Germline assignment: CDR1 KGHSH and CDR2 LQKENI. V dropped 3 bases and J dropped 7 bases, with 9 bases sitting between them. The CDR3 has 13 amino acids. CDR3 loop: CASSPLRSEKLFF. The CDR3 DNA sequence: TGTGCCAGCTCACCCCTCCGGAGTGAAAAACTGTTTTTT.

The V and J genes are TRBV30 and TRBJ1-5; 12 nucleotides align to TRBD1. The germline V gene encodes CDR1 GTSNPN and CDR2 SVGIG (reference sequence). Unmatched junction bases numbered 7, after V lost 3 bases and J lost 1 base. The CDR3 runs to 17 residues. The chain's CDR3 is CAWSGTGGLWSNQPQHF. The CDR3 DNA is TGTGCCTGGAGCGGGACAGGGGGCTTGTGGAGCAATCAGCCCCAGCATTTT.

The V and J genes are TRBV19 and TRBJ1-2; D is possibly TRBD1 (5 bases). The V end was cut by 11 bases, the J end by 4 bases, with 29 bases between. CDR1 is LNHDA, CDR2 SQIVND, per germline (reference sequence). The CDR3 runs to 17 residues. CDR3 sequence reads: CASGRDHSFAQAYGYTF. The CDR3 nucleotides read TGTGCCTCCGGGCGGGACCATTCCTTCGCACAAGCCTATGGCTACACCTTC.

The rearrangement uses TRBV28 and TRBJ1-5; D call uncertain. This CDR3 region has 12 residues. The V end was cut by 7 bases, the J end by 0 bases, with 4 bases between. CDR1 is MDHEN, CDR2 SYDVKM, per germline. The CDR3 DNA is TGTGCCAGCACCCTTAGCAATCAGCCCCAGCATTTT. It codes for CASTLSNQPQHF.

The chain has TRBV30 and TRBJ1-4; unclear D gene. CDR1 and CDR2 from the germline V gene are GTSNPN and SVGIG (reference sequence). V gave up 0 bases and J gave up 10 bases, with 15 bases separating them. The CDR3 extends over 14 amino acids. The CDR3, as DNA: TGTGCCTGGAGTGTACGGGCAAGTTCCGGAAAACTGTTTTTT. Translated: CAWSVRASSGKLFF.

The J gene is TRBJ2-7, the V gene TRBV19; 8 bases are a match to TRBD2. The CDR3 consists of 15 residues. The germline V gene has CDR1 LNHDA and CDR2 SQIVND (reference sequence). The junction had 11 bases not matched to a gene; V was cut back by 4 bases and J by 6 bases. CDR3 DNA: TGTGCCAGTAGTACGACCGGGGGGGCAGTCAGCGAGCAGTACTTC. It is translated as CASSTTGGAVSEQYF.

For the CDR3, the DNA is TGTGCCAGCGGAACAGGGTCAAGTCAGCCCCAGCATTTT. The encoded protein is CASGTGSSQPQHF. This rearrangement joins TRBV6-5 to TRBJ1-5, with D possibly being TRBD1 (6 bases). The V end lost 8 bases, the J end lost 6 bases, and 14 bases lay between the germline ends. The CDR3 totals 13 residues. Germline loops: CDR1 MNHEY, CDR2 SVGAGI.

The chain is built from TRBV18 and TRBJ2-2, with TRBD1 matching 12 bases. The CDR3 has 19 residues. Germline V gene sequence: CDR1 KGHSH, CDR2 LQKENI. V was clipped by 2 bases and J by 7 bases; unmatched bases: 14. As DNA, the CDR3 is TGTGCCAGCTCACCAACAATAGTCGCCGGGACAGGGGGCTACGGGGAGCTGTTTTTT. This gives the protein CASSPTIVAGTGGYGELFF. Together with reference TRBV18 and TRBJ2-2, the CDR3 gives the full variable domain: NAGVMQNPRHLVRRRGQEARLRCSPMKGHSHVYWYRQLPEEGLKFMVYLQKENIIDESGMPKERFSAEFPKEGPSILRIQQVVRGDSAAYFCASSPTIVAGTGGYGELFFGEGSRLTVL.

This chain links TRBV7-2 with TRBJ1-2; 9 nucleotides line up with TRBD1. Germline V lookup: CDR1 SGHTA, CDR2 FQGNSA. Trimming removed 4 bases from V and 2 bases from J; junction bases left unmatched: 8. The CDR3 has 16 residues. This CDR3 is CASSSTGTGPNYGYTF. The CDR3 nucleotides are TGTGCCAGCAGCTCCACCGGGACAGGGCCCAACTATGGCTACACCTTC.

This clone appeared a single time. The V and J genes are TRBV5-1 and TRBJ2-3; D unresolved. V lost 0 bases and J lost 6, with 17 bases in between. There are 16 residues in the CDR3. CDR1 and CDR2 from the germline V gene are SGHRS and YFSETQ. The CDR3: CASSLGWTGSSDTQYF. In DNA, the CDR3 is TGCGCCAGCAGCTTGGGCTGGACGGGCAGTTCTGATACGCAGTATTTT.

This clone was counted once. The chain employs TRBV5-4 and TRBJ1-1; D not resolved. The CDR3 spans 11 residues. Germline-derived CDR1 and CDR2 are SGHNT and YYREEE (reference sequence). V was trimmed by 2 bases and J by 11 bases, leaving 10 bases between them. DNA of the CDR3: TGTGCCAGCAGCTTTCAAGGGATTGCTTTCTTT. Encoded protein: CASSFQGIAFF.

This chain joins TRBV19 and TRBJ1-2, with 8 bases that match TRBD1. With 10 bases clipped from V and 4 bases from J, the junction kept 17 bases outside the gene matches. The CDR3 contains 16 residues. Germline V gives CDR1 LNHDA, CDR2 SQIVND (reference sequence). The DNA of the CDR3 is TGTGCCACCTTTCCTGCCCCCGGGACAGGAGCCTATGGCTACACCTTC. Translating it yields CATFPAPGTGAYGYTF.

The V gene is TRBV3-1 (or the pseudogene TRBV3-2), the J gene TRBJ2-2; D gene unclear. The V gene's germline CDR1 is LGHDT and CDR2 YNNKEL (reference sequence). The ends were cut back, 3 bases at V and 6 bases at J, with 8 bases in the middle. The CDR3 totals 13 residues. The CDR3 region is CASSHASAGELFF. CDR3 nucleotides: TGTGCCAGCAGCCATGCCAGCGCCGGGGAGCTGTTTTTT.

The V and J genes are TRBV18 and TRBJ2-2; 8 nucleotides align to TRBD2. The CDR3 consists of 18 residues. Germline assignment: CDR1 KGHSH and CDR2 LQKENI. J gave up 1 base and V 6 bases, and 13 bases lay outside the gene matches. CDR3 sequence reads: CASSPQAGGALNTGELFF. CDR3 nucleotide sequence: TGTGCCAGCTCGCCTCAGGCGGGGGGCGCCCTGAACACCGGGGAGCTGTTTTTT. The whole variable domain, remainder taken from reference TRBV18 and TRBJ2-2, is NAGVMQNPRHLVRRRGQEARLRCSPMKGHSHVYWYRQLPEEGLKFMVYLQKENIIDESGMPKERFSAEFPKEGPSILRIQQVVRGDSAAYFCASSPQAGGALNTGELFFGEGSRLTVL.

The V call is TRBV7-2, the J call TRBJ1-6; TRBD1 agrees at 7 bases. This CDR3 contains 14 residues. Looked up from germline, CDR1 is SGHTA and CDR2 is FQGNSA. V was pared by 1 base and J by 6 bases, with 0 bases of the junction left unmatched. CDR3 loop: CASSLDRGNSPLHF. CDR3 bases: TGTGCCAGCAGCTTAGACAGGGGTAATTCACCCCTCCACTTT.

The chain recombines TRBV6-6 with TRBJ1-3; 7 bases match TRBD1. This CDR3 comprises 17 residues. Trimming took 5 bases from V and 0 from J; bases not matched to a gene: 10. Germline lookup yields CDR1 MNHNY and CDR2 SVGAGI (reference sequence). Here the CDR3 DNA reads TGTGCCAGCAGTCCCCCCTGGGGGGACAGCTCTGGAAACACCATATATTTT. Protein sequence: CASSPPWGDSSGNTIYF.

In this sample, this clone turned up once. CDR3 bases: TGCAGCGTTGAAGAAGGGGCCGGAAGCACAGATACGCAGTATTTT. It encodes CSVEEGAGSTDTQYF. The V and J genes are TRBV29-1 and TRBJ2-3; D may be TRBD1 (5 bases). Germline V lookup: CDR1 SQVTM, CDR2 ANQGSEA. Trimming took 0 bases from V and 0 from J, leaving 10 bases between them. This CDR3 has 15 amino acids.

This chain links TRBV19 with TRBJ1-6; D is unclear. Germline V gene sequence: CDR1 LNHDA, CDR2 SQIVND (reference sequence). The V end was cut by 0 bases, the J end by 0 bases, with 9 bases between. The CDR3 has 17 residues. CDR3 in amino acids: CASSIEVFGSYNSPLHF. Written as DNA, the CDR3 is TGTGCCAGTAGTATAGAAGTCTTCGGCTCCTATAATTCACCCCTCCACTTT.

The rearrangement uses TRBV6-5 and TRBJ2-7, with 9 bases identical to TRBD1. Unmatched junction bases numbered 1, after V lost 4 bases and J lost 0 bases. The CDR3 loop spans 14 amino acids. Germline CDR1 is MNHEY and CDR2 is SVGAGI. This chain's CDR3 is CASSSQGASYEQYF. The CDR3 coding sequence is TGTGCCAGCAGTTCACAGGGGGCCTCCTACGAGCAGTACTTC.

This chain joins TRBV5-1 and TRBJ1-2, with 9 bases fitting TRBD1. Trimming removed 0 bases from V and 8 bases from J; junction bases left unmatched: 2. The CDR3 is 13 residues long. Looked up from germline, CDR1 is SGHRS and CDR2 is YFSETQ. The CDR3 here is CASSLAGTGGYTF. CDR3 coding DNA: TGCGCCAGCAGCTTGGCCGGGACAGGGGGCTACACCTTC.

The chain is built from TRBV4-1 and TRBJ2-7; weak D call: TRBD1 (5 bases). Germline V lookup: CDR1 MGHRA, CDR2 YSYEKL. V dropped 4 bases and J dropped 3 bases, with 13 bases sitting between them. The CDR3 runs to 14 residues. The CDR3 spells CASSLRPQGYEQYF. In nucleotides, the CDR3 is TGCGCCAGCAGCCTCCGCCCGCAGGGCTACGAGCAGTACTTC.

The rearrangement uses TRBV3-1 (or the pseudogene TRBV3-2) and TRBJ2-5; 9 bases fit TRBD2. This CDR3 region has 15 residues. J was trimmed by 5 bases and V by 1 base; bases with no gene match: 5. The V gene's germline CDR1 is LGHDT and CDR2 YNNKEL (reference sequence). DNA for the CDR3: TGTGCCAGCAGCCAAGTTGCGGGGGGGCGTGAGACCCAGTACTTC. Translation gives CASSQVAGGRETQYF.

V gene TRBV7-3 combines with J gene TRBJ1-2; D is unclear. CDR1 SGHTA and CDR2 FQGTGA come from the germline V gene. V dropped 1 base and J dropped 7 bases, with 19 bases sitting between them. The CDR3 loop spans 16 amino acids. The CDR3 spells CASSLNAAGTTGGYTF. CDR3 nucleotide sequence: TGTGCCAGCAGCTTAAATGCCGCGGGCACGACCGGTGGCTACACCTTC.

The chain joins TRBV6-4 to TRBJ1-4; 8 nucleotides line up with TRBD1. J gave up 8 bases and V 8 bases, and 13 bases lay outside the gene matches. The CDR3 sequence is 15 residues long. The germline V gene encodes CDR1 MRHNA and CDR2 SNTAGT. Here the CDR3 DNA reads TGTGCCAGCTTTCCACTAGACAGGGGTGGAGAAAAACTGTTTTTT. This codes for CASFPLDRGGEKLFF.

This clone was seen a single time. This chain connects TRBV21-1 to TRBJ2-5; the DNA was not used to check the table's D call, TRBD1. TRBV21-1 is shown as a pseudogene. The CDR3 has 16 amino acids. The CDR3 region is CASSKGSGPGEETQYF. In nucleotides, the CDR3 is TGTGCCAGCAGCAAAGGCAGTGGTCCAGGTGAAGAGACCCAGTACTTC.